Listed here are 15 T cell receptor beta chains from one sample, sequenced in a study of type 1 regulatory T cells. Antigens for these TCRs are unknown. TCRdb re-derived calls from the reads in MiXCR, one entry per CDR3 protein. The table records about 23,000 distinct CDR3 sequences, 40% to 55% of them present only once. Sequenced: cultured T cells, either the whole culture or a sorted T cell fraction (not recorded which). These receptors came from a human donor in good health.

The CDR3 reads CASSLALRDSQPQHF. The CDR3 DNA is TGTGCCAGCAGCTTGGCCCTCCGAGACAGTCAGCCCCAGCATTTT. This chain joins TRBV5-6 and TRBJ1-5, with TRBD1 as a possible D gene (5 bases). The CDR3 contains 15 residues. CDR1 and CDR2 (germline): SGHDT, YYEEEE. V lost 0 bases to trimming and J lost 6 bases, with 13 bases between them.

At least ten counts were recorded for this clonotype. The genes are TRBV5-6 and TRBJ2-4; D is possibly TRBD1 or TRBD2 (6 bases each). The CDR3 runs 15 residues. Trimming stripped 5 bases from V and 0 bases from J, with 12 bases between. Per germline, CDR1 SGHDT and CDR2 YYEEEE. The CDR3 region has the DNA TGTGCCAGCAGTCAAGGGGGGCTAGCCAAAAACATTCAGTACTTC. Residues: CASSQGGLAKNIQYF.

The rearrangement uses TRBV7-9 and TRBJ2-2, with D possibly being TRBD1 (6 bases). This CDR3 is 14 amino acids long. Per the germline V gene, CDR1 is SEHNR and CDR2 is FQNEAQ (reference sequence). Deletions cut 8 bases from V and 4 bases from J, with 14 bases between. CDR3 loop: CASVVGAGTGELFF. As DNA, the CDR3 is TGTGCCAGCGTCGTGGGGGCAGGCACCGGGGAGCTGTTTTTT.

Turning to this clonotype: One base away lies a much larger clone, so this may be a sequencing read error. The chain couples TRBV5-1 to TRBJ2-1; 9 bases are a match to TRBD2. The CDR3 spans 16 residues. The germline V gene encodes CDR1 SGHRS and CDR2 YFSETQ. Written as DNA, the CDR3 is TGCGCCAGCACCAGCGGGGGGTCCCTTTCATACAATGAGCGGTTCTTC. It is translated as CASTSGGSLSYNERFF.

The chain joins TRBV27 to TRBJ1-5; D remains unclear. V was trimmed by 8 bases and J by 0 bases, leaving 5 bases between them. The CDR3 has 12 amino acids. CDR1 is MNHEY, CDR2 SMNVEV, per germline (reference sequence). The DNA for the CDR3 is TGTGCCAGCCATTATAGCAATCAGCCCCAGCATTTT. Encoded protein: CASHYSNQPQHF.

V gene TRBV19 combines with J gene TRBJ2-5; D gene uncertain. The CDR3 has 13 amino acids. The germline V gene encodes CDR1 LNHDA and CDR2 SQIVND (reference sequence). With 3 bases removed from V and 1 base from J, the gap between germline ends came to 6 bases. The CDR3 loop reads CASSIHSQETQYF. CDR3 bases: TGTGCCAGTAGTATTCACAGCCAAGAGACCCAGTACTTC.

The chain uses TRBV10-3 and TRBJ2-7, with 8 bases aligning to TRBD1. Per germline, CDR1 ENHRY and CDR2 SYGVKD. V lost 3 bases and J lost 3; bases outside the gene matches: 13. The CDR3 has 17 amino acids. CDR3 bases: TGTGCCATCAGTGACCTGCTTCTCAGGGGGCTCTACTACGAGCAGTACTTC. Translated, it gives CAISDLLLRGLYYEQYF.

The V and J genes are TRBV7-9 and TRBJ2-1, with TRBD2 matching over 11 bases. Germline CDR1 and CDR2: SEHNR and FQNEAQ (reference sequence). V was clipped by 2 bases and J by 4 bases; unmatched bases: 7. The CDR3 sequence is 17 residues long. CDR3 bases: TGTGCCAGCAGCTTACGTCTAGCGGGGGGTATTTACAATGAGCAGTTCTTC. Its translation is CASSLRLAGGIYNEQFF.

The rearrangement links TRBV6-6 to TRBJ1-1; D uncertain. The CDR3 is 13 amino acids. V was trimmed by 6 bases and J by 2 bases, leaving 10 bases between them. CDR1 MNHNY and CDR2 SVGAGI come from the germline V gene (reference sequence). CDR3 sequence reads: CASRLTVNTEAFF. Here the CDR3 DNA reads TGTGCCAGCAGACTAACAGTTAACACTGAAGCTTTCTTT.

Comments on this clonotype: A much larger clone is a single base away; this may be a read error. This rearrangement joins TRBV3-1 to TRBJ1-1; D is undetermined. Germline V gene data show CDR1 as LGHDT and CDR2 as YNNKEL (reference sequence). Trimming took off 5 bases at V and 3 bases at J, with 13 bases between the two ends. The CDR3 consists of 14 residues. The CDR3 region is CASSSWHRHTEAFF. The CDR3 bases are TGTGCCAGCAGCTCCTGGCACCGACACACTGAAGCTTTCTTT. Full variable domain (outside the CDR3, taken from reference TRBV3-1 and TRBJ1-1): DTAVSQTPKYLVTQMGNDKSIKCEQNLGHDTMYWYKQDSKKFLKIMFSYNNKELIINETVPNRFSPKSPDKAHLNLHINSLELGDSAVYFCASSSWHRHTEAFFGQGTRLTVV.

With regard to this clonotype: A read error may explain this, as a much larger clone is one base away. CDR3 sequence: CVSSGGLGETQYF. CDR3 bases: TGTGTCAGCAGCGGGGGACTTGGGGAGACCCAGTACTTC. The chain couples TRBV7-8 to TRBJ2-5, with 8 bases identical to TRBD2. The CDR3 totals 13 residues. Germline loops: CDR1 SGHVS, CDR2 FQNEAQ.

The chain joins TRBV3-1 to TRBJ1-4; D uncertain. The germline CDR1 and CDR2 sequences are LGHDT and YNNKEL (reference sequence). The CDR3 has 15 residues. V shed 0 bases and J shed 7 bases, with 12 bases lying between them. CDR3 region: CASSQDGRRTEKLFF. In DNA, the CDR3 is TGTGCCAGCAGCCAAGACGGCAGGAGGACTGAAAAACTGTTTTTT.

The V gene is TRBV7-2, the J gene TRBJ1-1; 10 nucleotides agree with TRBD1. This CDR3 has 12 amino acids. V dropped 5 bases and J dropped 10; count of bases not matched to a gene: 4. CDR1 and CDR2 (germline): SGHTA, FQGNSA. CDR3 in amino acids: CASSLRTGGAFF. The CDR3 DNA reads TGTGCCAGCAGCCTCAGGACAGGGGGAGCTTTCTTT.

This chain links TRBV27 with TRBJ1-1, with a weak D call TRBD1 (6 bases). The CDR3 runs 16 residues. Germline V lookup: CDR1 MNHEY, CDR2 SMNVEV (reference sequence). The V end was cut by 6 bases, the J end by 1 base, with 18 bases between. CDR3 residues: CASRLDGRGQNTEAFF. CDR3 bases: TGTGCCAGCAGACTCGACGGCAGGGGCCAGAACACTGAAGCTTTCTTT.

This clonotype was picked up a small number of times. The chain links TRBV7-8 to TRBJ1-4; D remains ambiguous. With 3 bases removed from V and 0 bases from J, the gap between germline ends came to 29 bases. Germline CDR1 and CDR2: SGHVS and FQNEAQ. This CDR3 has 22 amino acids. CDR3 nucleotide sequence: TGTGCCAGCAGCTTTGGTCTACTACCTCTTCTCTTAAACCGTGCAACTAATGAAAAACTGTTTTTT. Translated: CASSFGLLPLLLNRATNEKLFF.